This record looks at one T cell receptor beta chain sequence and its context. Its antigen is unknown. V was trimmed by 5 bases and J by 5 bases, leaving 16 bases between them. Germline V gives CDR1 SEHNR, CDR2 FQNEAQ (reference sequence). The CDR3 runs 14 residues. This specimen comes from a study of OX40 agonist ivuxolimab in advanced cancers. Study-wide background: Patients were treated with ivuxolimab, an agonistic anti-OX40 (CD134) antibody. While on treatment, patients had intravenous ivuxolimab at 0.01 to 10 mg/kg every 2 weeks. Two cutaneous melanoma patients and one hepatocellular carcinoma patient, three in all, had partial responses. Findings of the study overall: Circulating CD4+ and CD8+ T cells showed clonal expansion by week 6 at 0.1 to 3.0 mg/kg.

Generated by immunoSEQ multiplex PCR, the TCRdb table keeps only in-frame clones and is missing some. The sample contains around 68,000 clones, about nine tenths of which appear only once. This chain uses TRBV7-9 with TRBJ2-7; D is possibly TRBD1 (6 bases). The sample in question was CD4+ or CD8+ T cells sorted from blood, obtained in a trial of the OX40 agonist ivuxolimab. The sequence was obtained from an adult with an advanced solid tumor such as melanoma, head and neck, liver or kidney cancer. CDR3 bases: TGTGCCAGCAGCACCACCAACGGACAGAACGAGCAGTACTTC. This translates into CASSTTNGQNEQYF.